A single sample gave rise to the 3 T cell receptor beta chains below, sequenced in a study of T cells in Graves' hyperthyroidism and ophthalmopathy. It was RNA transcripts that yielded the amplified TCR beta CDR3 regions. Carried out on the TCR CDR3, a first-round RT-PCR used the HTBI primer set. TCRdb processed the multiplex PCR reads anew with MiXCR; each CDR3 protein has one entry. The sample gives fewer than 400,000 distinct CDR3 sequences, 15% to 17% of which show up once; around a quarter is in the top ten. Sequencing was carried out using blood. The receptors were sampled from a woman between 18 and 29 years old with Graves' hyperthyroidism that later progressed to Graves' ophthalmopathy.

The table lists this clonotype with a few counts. The CDR3 here is CSASEQGSWETQYF. The CDR3 region has the DNA TGCAGTGCTAGTGAACAGGGATCCTGGGAGACCCAGTACTTC. The rearrangement links TRBV20-1 to TRBJ2-5; tentatively, D is TRBD1 (6 bases). The CDR3 covers 14 residues. The ends were cut back, 3 bases at V and 5 bases at J, with 16 bases in the middle. Germline V gene data show CDR1 as DFQATT and CDR2 as SNEGSKA (reference sequence).

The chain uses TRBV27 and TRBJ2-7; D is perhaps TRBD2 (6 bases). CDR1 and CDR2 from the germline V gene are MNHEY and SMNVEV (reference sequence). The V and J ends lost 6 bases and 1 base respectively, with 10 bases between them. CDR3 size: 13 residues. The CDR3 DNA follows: TGTGCCAGCAGGGGACTTCTTTCCTACGAGCAGTACTTC. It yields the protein CASRGLLSYEQYF.

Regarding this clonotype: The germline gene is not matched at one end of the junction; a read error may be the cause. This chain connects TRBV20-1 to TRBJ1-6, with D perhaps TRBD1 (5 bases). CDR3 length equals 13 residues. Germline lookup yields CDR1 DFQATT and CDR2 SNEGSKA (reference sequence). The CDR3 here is CSAGDRDNSPLHF. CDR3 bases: TGCAGTGCTGGAGACAGAGATAATTCACCCCTCCACTTT.